Included here is one T cell receptor beta chain sequence, with context. What it recognizes is unknown. Germline CDR1 is DFQATT and CDR2 is SNEGSKA (reference sequence). The CDR3 runs to 11 residues. The V end was cut by 1 base, the J end by 3 bases, with 2 bases between. These data belong to a study of OX40 agonist ivuxolimab in advanced cancers. Looking at the study overall: At 0.01 to 10 mg/kg, ivuxolimab was administered intravenously to patients every 2 weeks. Study findings and constraints: At 0.1 to 3.0 mg/kg, CD4+ and CD8+ blood T cells expanded clonally by week 6.

Using immunoSEQ multiplex PCR, the repertoire was profiled, and TCRdb retains in-frame clones only, with some absent. The sample shows roughly 46,000 clones, over 75% of them seen only once. This TCR came from an adult with an advanced solid tumor such as melanoma, head and neck, liver or kidney cancer. The specimen comprised CD4+ or CD8+ T cells sorted from blood, sampled in a trial of the OX40 agonist ivuxolimab. The J gene is TRBJ2-3, the V gene TRBV20-1; D uncertain. The CDR3: CSARVTDTQYF. Written as DNA, the CDR3 is TGCAGTGCTAGAGTGACAGATACGCAGTATTTT.